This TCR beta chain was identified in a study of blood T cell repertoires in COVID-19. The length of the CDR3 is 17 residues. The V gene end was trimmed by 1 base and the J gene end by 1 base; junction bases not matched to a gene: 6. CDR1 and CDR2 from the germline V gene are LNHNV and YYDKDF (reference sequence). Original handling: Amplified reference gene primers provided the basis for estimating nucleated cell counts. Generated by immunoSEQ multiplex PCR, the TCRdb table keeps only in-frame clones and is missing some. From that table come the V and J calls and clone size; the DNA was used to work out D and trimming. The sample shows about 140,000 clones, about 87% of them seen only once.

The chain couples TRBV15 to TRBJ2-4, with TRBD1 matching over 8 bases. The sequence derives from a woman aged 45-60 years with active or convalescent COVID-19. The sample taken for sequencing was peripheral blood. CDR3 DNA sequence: TGTGCCACCAGCAGAGGTCAGGGGGCGCTCGCCAAAAACATTCAGTACTTC. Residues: CATSRGQGALAKNIQYF.